Here is one TCR beta chain with its context. Its antigen is not known. TCRdb re-called the 5' RACE reads, yielding one record per CDR3 amino acid sequence without DNA. This sample's table has 190,000 or so distinct CDR3 sequences. This record comes from a study of monozygotic twins with inflammatory bowel disease. General study results and limits: Especially with disease activity, IBD patients had fewer clonotypes in common with others than healthy twins did.

The CDR3 contains 15 residues. CDR1 is SGHVS, CDR2 FQNEAQ, per germline. The sequence came from a human donor with ulcerative colitis or Crohn's disease, or a healthy co-twin of an affected twin (not recorded which). Input material: blood. The chain couples TRBV7-8 to TRBJ1-2. CDR3 residues: CASSLASGTNYGYTF.